This T cell receptor beta chain derives from a study of cytomegalovirus exposure and HLA in healthy donors. The wider study: The study placed 70% to 90% of its approximately 400 genotyped donors in the Caucasian-associated ancestry cluster.

Sampled while nominally healthy, donors likely had unrecorded immune exposures. The germline V gene has CDR1 MNHEY and CDR2 SVGAGI. J was trimmed by 8 bases and V by 5 bases; bases with no gene match: 3. The CDR3 consists of 12 residues. Study-wide findings and caveats: In a later analysis, at a false discovery rate of 0.05, over 15,000 TCR beta sequences matched HLA alleles.

The PCR used 60 Vbeta and 13 Jbeta primers. Measured with immunoSEQ multiplex PCR; TCRdb has only the in-frame clones, and not every one. The data hold roughly 190,000 clones, with approximately 87% observed a single time. In its sample, this clone was seen a few times. What it binds is unknown. The rearrangement uses TRBV6-5 and TRBJ1-2; the match to TRBD1 covers 9 bases. This clonotype originated in a young man in good health and CMV-seronegative. Sequencing used PBMCs. The CDR3 region has the DNA TGTGCCAGCAGTCGACAGGGGGTCGGCTACACCTTC. As protein: CASSRQGVGYTF.